These 16 T cell receptor beta chains originate from one sample sequenced in a study of cytomegalovirus exposure and HLA in healthy donors. Method: immunoSEQ multiplex PCR; TCRdb's copy keeps in-frame clones and lacks some. Among 50,000 to 65,000 clones, almost 97% were seen once, and the ten largest hold 1.2%. Sample: PBMCs. The source of these receptors is a woman between 18 and 29 years old in good health and CMV-seronegative.

The chain uses TRBV4-3 and TRBJ1-4; D is unclear. Germline-derived CDR1 and CDR2 are LGHNA and YSLEER. The CDR3 loop spans 11 amino acids. Deletions cut 1 base from V and 13 bases from J, with 7 bases between. CDR3 residues: CASSQVSRLFF. The CDR3 nucleotides are TGCGCCAGCAGCCAAGTTAGCCGACTGTTTTTT.

The V gene is TRBV11-2, the J gene TRBJ2-3, with 9 positions matching TRBD1. With V trimmed by 5 bases and J by 5 bases, 5 bases remained unmatched. This CDR3 contains 14 residues. The germline V gene has CDR1 SGHAT and CDR2 FQNNGV. Here the CDR3 DNA reads TGTGCCAGCAGCCTGGACAGGGGAGGAGATACGCAGTATTTT. Amino acid sequence: CASSLDRGGDTQYF.

This chain connects TRBV25-1 to TRBJ2-3; a weak D match, TRBD2 (6 bases). CDR1 and CDR2 from the germline V gene are MGHDK and SYGVNS. Deletions cut 6 bases from V and 0 bases from J, with 19 bases between. There are 17 residues in the CDR3. The CDR3 is CASSPGWGGESTDTQYF. CDR3 DNA: TGTGCCAGCAGCCCCGGGTGGGGCGGGGAAAGCACAGATACGCAGTATTTT.

This chain links TRBV5-6 with TRBJ2-7, with 9 bases identical to TRBD2. The germline CDR1 and CDR2 sequences are SGHDT and YYEEEE. The CDR3 loop spans 16 amino acids. V dropped 3 bases and J dropped 3; count of bases not matched to a gene: 10. The CDR3 DNA follows: TGTGCCAGCAGCTGGGGGGGACTAGCCGGTAGCTACGAGCAGTACTTC. Translation gives CASSWGGLAGSYEQYF.

This chain links TRBV6-1 with TRBJ2-1; TRBD2 matches 10 bases. Germline loops: CDR1 MNHNS, CDR2 SASEGT. The CDR3 spans 15 residues. V shed 5 bases and J 4 bases; nucleotides not matched to a gene: 5. The CDR3, as DNA: TGTGCCAGCAGTAGCGGGGGGGCCCCGTACAATGAGCAGTTCTTC. This gives the protein CASSSGGAPYNEQFF.

The V and J genes are TRBV19 and TRBJ2-3, with 16 bases identical to TRBD2. The germline CDR1 and CDR2 sequences are LNHDA and SQIVND (reference sequence). With 10 bases clipped from V and 0 bases from J, the junction kept 10 bases outside the gene matches. This CDR3 comprises 18 residues. CDR3 coding DNA: TGTGCCACCAGGGGACTAGCGGGGGGGCCAGGGAGCACAGATACGCAGTATTTT. It translates to CATRGLAGGPGSTDTQYF. The variable domain in full, completed from reference TRBV19 and TRBJ2-3, reads DGGITQSPKYLFRKEGQNVTLSCEQNLNHDAMYWYRQDPGQGLRLIYYSQIVNDFQKGDIAEGYSVSREKKESFPLTVTSAQKNPTAFYLCATRGLAGGPGSTDTQYFGPGTRLTVL.

This clone was observed a single time. This chain connects TRBV19 to TRBJ2-3; 8 bases fit TRBD2. Germline V lookup: CDR1 LNHDA, CDR2 SQIVND (reference sequence). CDR3 length: 14 amino acids. V trimming: 6 bases; J trimming: 1 base; junction bases outside the gene matches: 3. CDR3 sequence reads: CASRRGGRTDTQYF. The DNA of the CDR3 is TGTGCCAGTAGGCGCGGGGGGCGCACAGATACGCAGTATTTT.

The V call is TRBV5-1, the J call TRBJ2-2, with D maybe TRBD1 (6 bases). The germline gives CDR1 SGHRS, CDR2 YFSETQ. V lost 7 bases to trimming and J lost 7 bases, with 14 bases between them. The CDR3 is 13 amino acids. This CDR3 reads CASVPQGGGELFF. The CDR3 DNA sequence: TGCGCCAGCGTCCCACAGGGCGGCGGGGAGCTGTTTTTT.

This CDR3 is CASSEGTGGAEQYF. In DNA form, the CDR3 reads TGTGCCAGCAGTGAAGGGACAGGGGGTGCCGAGCAGTACTTC. The chain has TRBV25-1 and TRBJ2-7; TRBD1 matches 11 bases. Germline V gene data show CDR1 as MGHDK and CDR2 as SYGVNS. The CDR3 is 14 amino acids. V shed 2 bases, J shed 6 bases, and the junction held 3 bases outside the gene matches.

J is TRBJ1-5 and V is TRBV7-8; TRBD1 matches at 7 bases. CDR1 and CDR2 from the germline V gene are SGHVS and FQNEAQ. With 0 bases clipped from V and 2 bases from J, the junction kept 4 bases outside the gene matches. The length of the CDR3 is 16 residues. This CDR3 reads CASSLAGGAGNQPQHF. The CDR3 DNA sequence: TGTGCCAGCAGCTTAGCAGGGGGCGCGGGCAATCAGCCCCAGCATTTT.

This sequence joins TRBV9 and TRBJ2-1; 9 nucleotides match TRBD2. The germline V gene encodes CDR1 SGDLS and CDR2 YYNGEE. The CDR3 has 18 amino acids. J lost 1 base, V lost 0 bases, and 8 bases had no gene match. The CDR3 nucleotides read TGTGCCAGCAGCGTAGGGCTAGCGGGAAGTGGGTCCTACAATGAGCAGTTCTTC. Translation: CASSVGLAGSGSYNEQFF.

The chain has TRBV18 and TRBJ2-3, with 9 bases that match TRBD1. Germline assignment: CDR1 KGHSH and CDR2 LQKENI. The CDR3 extends over 15 amino acids. The V segment lost 4 bases and the J segment 1 base; nucleotides outside the gene matches: 3. CDR3 sequence: CASSHGTGRTDTQYF. The CDR3 DNA is TGTGCCAGCTCACACGGGACAGGGCGCACAGATACGCAGTATTTT.

The chain is built from TRBV27 and TRBJ2-1, with 7 nucleotides matching TRBD2. CDR1 MNHEY and CDR2 SMNVEV come from the germline V gene (reference sequence). Germline trimming cut 3 bases from V and 2 bases from J; bases unmatched to any gene: 1. CDR3 length: 14 amino acids. CDR3 sequence (DNA): TGTGCCAGCAGTTTCAGCGGGACCTACAATGAGCAGTTCTTC. This translates into CASSFSGTYNEQFF.

V and J are TRBV7-9 and TRBJ2-7; 9 nucleotides line up with TRBD2. The CDR3 has 16 residues. Trimming cost V 2 bases and J 2 bases; bases outside gene matches: 7. Germline loops: CDR1 SEHNR, CDR2 FQNEAQ (reference sequence). DNA for the CDR3: TGTGCCAGCAGCTTACGAGCGGGGGGCCCTCCCTACGAGCAGTACTTC. Translated, it gives CASSLRAGGPPYEQYF.

This clone was counted a single time. The chain joins TRBV21-1 to TRBJ2-2; the table calls TRBD1, which could not be checked here. TRBV21-1 is classified as a pseudogene. This CDR3 contains 16 residues. CDR3 in DNA: TGTGCCAGCAGCGACAGGGGAAGCAAGCTCGGCGGGGAGCTGTTTTTT. It is translated as CASSDRGSKLGGELFF.

The chain employs TRBV11-2 and TRBJ2-6; a possible D gene is TRBD1 (5 bases). Germline V gives CDR1 SGHAT, CDR2 FQNNGV. The length of the CDR3 is 16 residues. Trimming stripped 4 bases from V and 4 bases from J, with 14 bases between. The CDR3 nucleotides read TGTGCCAGCAGCTCCAGGACATCCGGGGGGGCCAACGTCCTGACTTTC. Translation gives CASSSRTSGGANVLTF.